Here is one TCR beta chain with its context. This record comes from a study of technical replicates of blood from several donors. Clones were read by immunoSEQ multiplex PCR, and TCRdb kept only the in-frame ones, dropping some. The data hold 70,000 to 75,000 clones, with around 95% observed a single time. V was trimmed by 2 bases and J by 5 bases, leaving 10 bases between them. This CDR3 spans 15 amino acids. Per germline, CDR1 SGHVS and CDR2 FQNEAQ. Sequenced input: T cells isolated from PBMCs. This TCR was recovered from a human donor in good health. This chain joins TRBV7-8 and TRBJ1-6, with D uncertain. CDR3 DNA sequence: TGTGCCAGCAGCTTAACGGGGAGAGATAATTCACCCCTCCACTTT. This translates into CASSLTGRDNSPLHF.